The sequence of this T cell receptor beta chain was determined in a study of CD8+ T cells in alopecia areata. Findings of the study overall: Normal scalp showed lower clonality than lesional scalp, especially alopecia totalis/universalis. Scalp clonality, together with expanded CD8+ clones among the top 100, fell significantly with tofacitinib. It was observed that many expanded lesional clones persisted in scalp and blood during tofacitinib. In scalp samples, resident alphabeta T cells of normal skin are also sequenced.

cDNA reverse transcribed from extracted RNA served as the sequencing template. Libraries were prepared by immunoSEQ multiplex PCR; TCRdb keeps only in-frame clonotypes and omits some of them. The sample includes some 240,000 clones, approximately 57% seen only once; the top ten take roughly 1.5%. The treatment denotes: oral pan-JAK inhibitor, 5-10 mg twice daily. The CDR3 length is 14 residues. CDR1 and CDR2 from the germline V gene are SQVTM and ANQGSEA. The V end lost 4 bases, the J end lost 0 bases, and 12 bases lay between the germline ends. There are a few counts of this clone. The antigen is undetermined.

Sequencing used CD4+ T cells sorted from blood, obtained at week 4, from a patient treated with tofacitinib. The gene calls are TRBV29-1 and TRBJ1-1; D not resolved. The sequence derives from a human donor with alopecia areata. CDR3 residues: CSVVVGSLNTEAFF. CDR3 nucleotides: TGCAGCGTTGTGGTGGGGTCCCTGAACACTGAAGCTTTCTTT.